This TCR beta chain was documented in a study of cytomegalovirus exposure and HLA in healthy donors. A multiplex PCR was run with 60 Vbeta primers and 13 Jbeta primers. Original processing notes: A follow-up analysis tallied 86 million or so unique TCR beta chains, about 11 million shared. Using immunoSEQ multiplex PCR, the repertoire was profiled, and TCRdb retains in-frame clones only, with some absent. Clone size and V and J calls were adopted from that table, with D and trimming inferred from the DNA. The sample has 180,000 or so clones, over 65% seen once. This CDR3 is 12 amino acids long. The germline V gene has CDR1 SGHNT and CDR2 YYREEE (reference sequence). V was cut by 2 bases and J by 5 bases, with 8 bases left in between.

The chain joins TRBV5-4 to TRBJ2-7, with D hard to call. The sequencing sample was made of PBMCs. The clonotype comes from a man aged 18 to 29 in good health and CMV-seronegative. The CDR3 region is CASSFGTNEQYF. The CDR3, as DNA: TGTGCCAGCAGCTTCGGTACTAACGAGCAGTACTTC.